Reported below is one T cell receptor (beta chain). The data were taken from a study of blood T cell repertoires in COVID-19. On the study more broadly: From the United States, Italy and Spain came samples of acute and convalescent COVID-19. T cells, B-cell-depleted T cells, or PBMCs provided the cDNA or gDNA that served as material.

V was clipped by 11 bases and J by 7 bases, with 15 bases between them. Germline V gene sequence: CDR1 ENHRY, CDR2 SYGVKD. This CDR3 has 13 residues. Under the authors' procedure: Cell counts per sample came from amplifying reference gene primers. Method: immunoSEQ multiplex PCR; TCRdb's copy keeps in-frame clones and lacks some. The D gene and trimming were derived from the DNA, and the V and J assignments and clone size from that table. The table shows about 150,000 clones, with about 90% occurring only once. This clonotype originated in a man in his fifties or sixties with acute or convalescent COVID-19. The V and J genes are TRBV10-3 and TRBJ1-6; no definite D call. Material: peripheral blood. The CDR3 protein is CASIGLPNSPLHF. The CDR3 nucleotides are TGTGCCTCCATCGGACTGCCAAATTCACCCCTCCACTTT.